The 12 T cell receptor beta chains below all came from one sample that was sequenced in a study. MiXCR was run by TCRdb on the 5' RACE reads, yielding one entry per CDR3 protein. The top ten hold approximately 2.9% of the sample, which has about 40,000 distinct CDR3 sequences, around 18% seen once. The sequenced sample was naive CD4+ T cells sorted from a lymph node. The subset denotes: naive CD4+ T cells, CD4+CD45RA+CD25-. The receptors were sampled from a female donor with breast cancer.

Ten or more counts support this clonotype. This sequence joins TRBV5-1 and TRBJ2-1, with 10 bases fitting TRBD1. V lost 3 bases to trimming and J lost 4 bases; unmatched junction nucleotides: 13. CDR3 length: 18 residues. CDR1 is SGHRS and CDR2 is YFSETQ in the germline V gene. The CDR3 here is CASSSDLRGQGLYNEQFF. DNA of the CDR3: TGCGCCAGCAGCTCCGACCTAAGGGGACAGGGGCTGTACAATGAGCAGTTCTTC.

Points on this clonotype: One end of the junction varies from germline; a read error may be responsible. V gene TRBV9 combines with J gene TRBJ1-3; D call uncertain. Germline V gene sequence: CDR1 SGDLS, CDR2 YYNGEE. There are 15 residues in the CDR3. Written as DNA, the CDR3 is TGTGCCTGCAGCGTAGTCGGAGGCTCTGGAAACACCATATATTTT. The encoded protein is CACSVVGGSGNTIYF. The entire variable domain, with the rest obtained from reference TRBV9 and TRBJ1-3, is as follows: DSGVTQTPKHLITATGQRVTLRCSPRSGDLSVYWYQQSLDQGLQFLIQYYNGEERAKGNILERFSAQQFPDLHSELNLSSLELGDSALYFCACSVVGGSGNTIYFGEGSWLTVV.

The chain links TRBV20-1 to TRBJ2-7; 11 bases match TRBD2. CDR1 DFQATT and CDR2 SNEGSKA come from the germline V gene (reference sequence). The J segment lost 3 bases and the V segment lost 3 bases, leaving 4 bases of the junction unmatched. The CDR3 loop spans 14 amino acids. In DNA, the CDR3 is TGCAGTGCTAGGGGGACTAGCGGTGACTACGAGCAGTACTTC. Encoded protein: CSARGTSGDYEQYF.

This clonotype was observed a few times. The gene calls are TRBV6-5 and TRBJ1-4, with 8 bases that match TRBD1. J was trimmed by 8 bases and V by 6 bases; bases with no gene match: 8. Germline CDR1 MNHEY, CDR2 SVGAGI. The CDR3 has 14 amino acids. The CDR3 is CASRGQGKGEKLFF. In nucleotides, the CDR3 is TGTGCCAGCAGAGGACAGGGTAAAGGCGAAAAACTGTTTTTT.

This rearrangement joins TRBV7-9 to TRBJ2-3, with 7 bases lining up with TRBD2. J was trimmed by 1 base and V by 8 bases; bases with no gene match: 12. This CDR3 contains 16 residues. Germline CDR1 is SEHNR and CDR2 is FQNEAQ (reference sequence). CDR3 sequence (DNA): TGTGCCAGCGGACGGGGGGTAAGGACCCGCACAGATACGCAGTATTTT. Translated, it gives CASGRGVRTRTDTQYF.

Turning to this clonotype: The junction and the germline gene differ at one end; a read error may be behind it. The chain links TRBV7-9 to TRBJ1-4; no definite D call. The CDR3 is 14 residues long. The germline V gene encodes CDR1 SEHNR and CDR2 FQNEAQ (reference sequence). Written as DNA, the CDR3 is TGTGCTAGCAATATGGGCAGAACTAATGAAAAACTGTTTTTT. Translation gives CASNMGRTNEKLFF. Variable domain in full (rest from reference TRBV7-9 and TRBJ1-4): DTGVSQNPRHKITKRGQNVTFRCDPISEHNRLYWYRQTLGQGPEFLTYFQNEAQLEKSRLLSDRFSAERPKGSFSTLEIQRTEQGDSAMYLCASNMGRTNEKLFFGSGTQLSVL.

This clonotype was counted many times. The chain combines TRBV28 with TRBJ1-1; maybe TRBD1 (6 bases). CDR1 MDHEN and CDR2 SYDVKM come from the germline V gene. Trimming pared 5 bases from V and 6 bases from J, leaving 19 bases between. The CDR3 is 15 amino acids. CDR3 nucleotide sequence: TGTGCCAGCAGTCCGCCACAGGGTTATGGTCCTGAAGCTTTCTTT. It translates to CASSPPQGYGPEAFF. The variable domain in full, with the rest retrieved from reference TRBV28 and TRBJ1-1, is DVKVTQSSRYLVKRTGEKVFLECVQDMDHENMFWYRQDPGLGLRLIYFSYDVKMKEKGDIPEGYSVSREKKERFSLILESASTNQTSMYLCASSPPQGYGPEAFFGQGTRLTVV.

This clonotype was detected many times. The rearrangement links TRBV9 to TRBJ1-5, with TRBD1 matching 9 bases. The V gene end was trimmed by 0 bases and the J gene end by 7 bases; junction bases not matched to a gene: 5. The germline V gene encodes CDR1 SGDLS and CDR2 YYNGEE. The CDR3 contains 15 residues. The CDR3 DNA follows: TGTGCCAGCAGCGTAGGTGGACAGGGGAACCAGCCCCAGCATTTT. As protein: CASSVGGQGNQPQHF.

This clonotype has ten or more counts. CDR3 loop: CASGLRGTGNNEQFF. The CDR3 region has the DNA TGTGCCAGCGGCCTCCGCGGGACAGGGAACAATGAGCAGTTCTTC. The chain uses TRBV12-3 or TRBV12-4 and TRBJ2-1; 9 bases match TRBD1. The CDR3 spans 15 residues. V trimming: 8 bases; J trimming: 5 bases; junction bases outside the gene matches: 10.

This clonotype was observed a few times. The chain joins TRBV7-2 to TRBJ2-1; a possible D gene is TRBD2 (6 bases). The CDR3 is 15 residues long. Trimming left V 6 bases short and J 4 bases short, with 16 bases between. Germline V gene lookup returns CDR1 SGHTA and CDR2 FQGNSA. CDR3 coding DNA: TGTGCCAGCAGTCAAGCTGGGGACTTTTACAATGAGCAGTTCTTC. It yields the protein CASSQAGDFYNEQFF.

The chain has TRBV4-3 and TRBJ1-5, with D unclear. This CDR3 is built from 14 residues. V was cut by 4 bases and J by 11 bases, with 18 bases left in between. Germline V gene lookup returns CDR1 LGHNA and CDR2 YSLEER. The CDR3 DNA sequence: TGCGCCAGCAGCCGAGTGGCAGGAGGAATGGCCCAGCATTTT. Its protein product is CASSRVAGGMAQHF.

The V call is TRBV29-1, the J call TRBJ1-5; no clear D gene. This CDR3 contains 12 residues. The germline V gene has CDR1 SQVTM and CDR2 ANQGSEA. Trimming removed 1 base at V and 4 bases at J, with 5 bases between. The CDR3 loop reads CSVEGANQPQHF. CDR3 nucleotide sequence: TGCAGCGTTGAAGGGGCTAATCAGCCCCAGCATTTT.